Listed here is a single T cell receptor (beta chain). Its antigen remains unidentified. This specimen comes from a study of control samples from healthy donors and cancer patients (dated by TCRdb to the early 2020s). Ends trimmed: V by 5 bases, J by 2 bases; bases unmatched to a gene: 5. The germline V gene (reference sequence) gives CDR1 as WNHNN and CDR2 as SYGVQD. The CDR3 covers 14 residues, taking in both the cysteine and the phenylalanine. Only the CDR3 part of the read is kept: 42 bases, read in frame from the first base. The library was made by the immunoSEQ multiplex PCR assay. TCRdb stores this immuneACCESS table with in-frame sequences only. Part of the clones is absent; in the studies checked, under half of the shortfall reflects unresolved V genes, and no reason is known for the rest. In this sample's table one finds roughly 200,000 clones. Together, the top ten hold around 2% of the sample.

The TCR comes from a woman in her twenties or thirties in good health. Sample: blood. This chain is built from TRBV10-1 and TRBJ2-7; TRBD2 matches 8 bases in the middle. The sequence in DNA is TGCGCCAGCAGTTCCGGGGGGGCCCCCTACGAGCAGTACTTC. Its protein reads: CASSSGGAPYEQYF.